This T cell receptor (beta chain) was captured in a study of control samples from healthy donors and cancer patients (dated by TCRdb to about 2020). CDR1 MNHEY and CDR2 SVGAGI were looked up in the germline V gene. Trimming takes 3 bases from V and 7 bases from J, and the germline ends sit 12 bases apart. The CDR3, cysteine through phenylalanine, is 14 amino acids long. Only the CDR3 DNA stays, 42 bases, in frame from base 1. About this clone: It has no known antigen specificity. Base qualities are not recorded, but no much larger clone differs from it by a single base.

Library preparation was by the immunoSEQ multiplex PCR assay. As stored in TCRdb, this immuneACCESS dataset retains in-frame rearrangements with V and J assigned. A fraction of the clones does not appear; measured against another copy, unresolved V genes explain less than half of the discrepancy, and the remainder lacks a known reason. The sample contains 170,000 or so clones, around 87% of them found a single time. More than 1.3% of the sample rests with the top ten. Rearrangement joined TRBV6-5 to TRBJ1-4, with the D gene call left open. This TCR was sampled from a woman aged 50 to 60 in good health. The source material was blood. The CDR3 amino acid sequence is: CASSYFPTREKLFF. The nucleotide sequence is given as TGTGCCAGCAGTTATTTCCCGACACGTGAAAAACTGTTTTTT.